The clone carrying this T cell receptor beta chain is a singleton in its sample. Generated by immunoSEQ multiplex PCR, the TCRdb table keeps only in-frame clones and is missing some. The sample includes over a million clones, roughly 95% of them seen just once. CDR1 is SGHNT and CDR2 is YENEEA in the germline V gene. V shed 3 bases and J shed 7 bases, with 16 bases lying between them. The CDR3 sequence is 15 residues long. This specimen belongs to a study of shared clonotypes between healthy human individuals. Study-wide background: Per donor, CD8 memory used one plate, CD8 naive used two, CD4 memory used three and CD4 naive used three.

Sequenced material: naive CD4+ T cells sorted from blood. Subset of the sample: CD45RA+ positively selected. V is TRBV11-3 and J is TRBJ2-1; tentatively, D is TRBD2 (7 bases). The receptor comes from a man aged 25 to 40 in good health. This CDR3 is CASSLGGGSNNEQFF. The CDR3, as DNA: TGTGCCAGCAGCTTGGGGGGCGGGAGTAATAATGAGCAGTTCTTC.